These T cell receptor beta chains were read from a single sample in a study of cytomegalovirus exposure and HLA in healthy donors. The data were produced by immunoSEQ multiplex PCR, yet TCRdb's version contains in-frame clones alone and is incomplete. The sample yields approximately 160,000 clones, 77% seen once. Sequencing used PBMCs. The receptors were gathered from a woman in her thirties or forties in good health and CMV-seropositive. The CDR3 runs from the conserved cysteine through the conserved F or W. Fields, in order: clone size, D gene, J gene, V gene, CDR3 protein, CDR3 DNA. The D gene is left open where the match is weak. Where a row states a size, it is once, few, many or the class of an expanded clone; other rows omit it.

- - TRBJ1-6 TRBV7-2 CASSLYSSNSPLHF TGTGCCAGCAGCTTATACAGCTCGAATTCACCCCTCCACTTT
- - TRBJ2-5 TRBV29-1 CSVEHLPPGRRETQYF TGCAGCGTTGAACATCTCCCCCCGGGGAGGAGAGAGACCCAGTACTTC
- - TRBJ2-1 TRBV27 CASSTSEGLDFNEQFF TGTGCCAGCAGTACCTCCGAGGGACTCGATTTCAATGAGCAGTTCTTC
- - TRBJ1-1 TRBV5-6 CASSLWGAEAFF TGTGCCAGCAGCTTGTGGGGGGCTGAAGCTTTCTTT
- TRBD1 TRBJ1-1 TRBV25-1 CASTLRQGVAFF TGTGCCAGCACCCTTCGACAGGGGGTAGCTTTCTTT
- TRBD1 TRBJ2-1 TRBV19 CASSYGDRGSYNEQFF TGTGCCAGTAGTTACGGGGACAGGGGCTCCTACAATGAGCAGTTCTTC
- - TRBJ2-5 TRBV6-5 CASSYSSSETQYF TGTGCCAGCAGTTATTCCAGTTCGGAGACCCAGTACTTC
few TRBD1 TRBJ1-4 TRBV7-2 CASSRDRVNEKLFF TGTGCCAGCAGCCGGGACAGGGTAAATGAAAAACTGTTTTTT
- - TRBJ1-5 TRBV5-1 CASSPDNYVNQPQHF TGCGCCAGCAGCCCGGACAACTATGTCAATCAGCCCCAGCATTTT
few TRBD1 TRBJ2-7 TRBV5-1 CASSLETGGFYEQYF TGCGCCAGCAGCTTGGAGACAGGGGGCTTCTACGAGCAGTACTTC
- TRBD2 TRBJ2-7 TRBV18 CASSPGLASDEQYF TGTGCCAGCTCACCTGGACTAGCGAGCGACGAGCAGTACTTC
- - TRBJ1-3 TRBV6-5 CASSYDSGNTIYF TGTGCCAGCAGTTACGACAGTGGAAACACCATATATTTT
- - TRBJ2-5 TRBV9 CASSVEALAAGGTQYF TGTGCCAGCAGCGTAGAAGCCCTTGCCGCCGGGGGGACCCAGTACTTC
once TRBD2 TRBJ2-6 TRBV5-4 CASSPTGGGANVLTF TGTGCCAGCAGCCCCACGGGAGGAGGGGCCAACGTCCTGACTTTC
few TRBD2 TRBJ2-3 TRBV4-3 CASSQRTSGGTDTQYF TGCGCCAGCAGCCAGCGGACTAGCGGGGGCACAGATACGCAGTATTTT
- - TRBJ2-7 TRBV4-3 CASSQDPGGPSYEQYF TGCGCCAGCAGCCAAGATCCGGGGGGCCCCTCCTACGAGCAGTACTTC